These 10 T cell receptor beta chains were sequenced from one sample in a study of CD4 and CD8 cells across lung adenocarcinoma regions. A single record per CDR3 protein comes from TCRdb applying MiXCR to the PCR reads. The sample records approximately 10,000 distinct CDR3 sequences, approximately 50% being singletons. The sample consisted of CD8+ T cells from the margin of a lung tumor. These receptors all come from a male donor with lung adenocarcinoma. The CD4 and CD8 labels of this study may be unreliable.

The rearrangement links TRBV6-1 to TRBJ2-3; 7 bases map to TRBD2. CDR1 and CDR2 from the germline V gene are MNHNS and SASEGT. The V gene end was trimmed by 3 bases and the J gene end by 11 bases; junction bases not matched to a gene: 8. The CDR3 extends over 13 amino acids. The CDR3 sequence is CASSEGGGLVQYF. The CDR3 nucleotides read TGTGCCAGCAGTGAGGGGGGGGGTCTGGTGCAGTATTTT.

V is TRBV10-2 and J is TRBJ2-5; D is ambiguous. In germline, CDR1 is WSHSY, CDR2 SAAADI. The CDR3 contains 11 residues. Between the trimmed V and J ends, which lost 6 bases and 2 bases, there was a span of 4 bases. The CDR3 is CASSRQETQYF. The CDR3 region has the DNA TGCGCCAGCAGCAGACAAGAGACCCAGTACTTC.

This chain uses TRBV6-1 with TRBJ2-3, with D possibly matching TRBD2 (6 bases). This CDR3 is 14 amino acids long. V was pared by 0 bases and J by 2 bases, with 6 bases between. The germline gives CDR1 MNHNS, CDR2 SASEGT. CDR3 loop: CASSEARDTDTQYF. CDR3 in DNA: TGTGCCAGCAGTGAAGCGCGGGACACAGATACGCAGTATTTT.

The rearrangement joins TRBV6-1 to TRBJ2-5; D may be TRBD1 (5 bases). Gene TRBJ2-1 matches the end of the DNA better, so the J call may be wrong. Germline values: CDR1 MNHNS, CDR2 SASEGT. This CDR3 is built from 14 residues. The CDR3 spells CASSVPGTYNEQFF. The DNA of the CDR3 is TGTGCCAGCAGTGTGCCAGGGACCTACAATGAGCAGTTCTTC.

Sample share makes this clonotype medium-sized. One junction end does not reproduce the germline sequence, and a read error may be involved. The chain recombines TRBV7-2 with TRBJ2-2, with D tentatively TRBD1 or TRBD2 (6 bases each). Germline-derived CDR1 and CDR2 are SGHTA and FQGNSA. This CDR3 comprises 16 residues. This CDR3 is CASGLDRTMGAGELFF. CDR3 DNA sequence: TGTGCCAGCGGCTTAGACAGGACTATGGGCGCCGGGGAGCTGTTTTTT.

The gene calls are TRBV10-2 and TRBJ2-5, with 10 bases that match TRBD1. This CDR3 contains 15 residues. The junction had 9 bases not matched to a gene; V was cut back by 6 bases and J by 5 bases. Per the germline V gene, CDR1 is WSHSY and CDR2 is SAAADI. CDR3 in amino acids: CASSWGQGMSETQYF. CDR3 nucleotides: TGCGCCAGCAGCTGGGGACAGGGGATGTCGGAGACCCAGTACTTC.

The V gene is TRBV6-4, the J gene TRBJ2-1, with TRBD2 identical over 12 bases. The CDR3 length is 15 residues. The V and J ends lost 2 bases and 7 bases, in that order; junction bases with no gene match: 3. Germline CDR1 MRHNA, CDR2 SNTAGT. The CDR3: CASSDLAGGVNEQFF. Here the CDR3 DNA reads TGTGCCAGCAGTGACCTAGCGGGAGGGGTTAATGAGCAGTTCTTC.

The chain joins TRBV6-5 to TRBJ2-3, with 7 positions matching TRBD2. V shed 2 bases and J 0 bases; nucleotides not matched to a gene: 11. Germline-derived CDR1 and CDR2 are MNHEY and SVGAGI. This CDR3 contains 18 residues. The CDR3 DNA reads TGTGCCAGCAGTTACGGGGGGGGGGGTGTGGGGAGCACAGATACGCAGTATTTT. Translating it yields CASSYGGGGVGSTDTQYF.

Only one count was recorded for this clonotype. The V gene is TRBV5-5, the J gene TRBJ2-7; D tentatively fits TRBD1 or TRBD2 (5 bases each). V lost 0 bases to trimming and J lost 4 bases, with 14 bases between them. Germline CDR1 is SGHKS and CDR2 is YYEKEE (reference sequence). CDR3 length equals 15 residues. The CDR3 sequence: CASSLESGSSYEQYF. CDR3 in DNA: TGTGCCAGCAGCTTGGAATCAGGGAGCTCGTACGAGCAGTACTTC.

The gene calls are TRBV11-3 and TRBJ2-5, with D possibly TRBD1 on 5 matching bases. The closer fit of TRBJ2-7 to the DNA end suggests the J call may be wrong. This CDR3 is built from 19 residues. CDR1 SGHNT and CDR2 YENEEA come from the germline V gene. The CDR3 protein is CASSFGRLPGRALPGEQYF. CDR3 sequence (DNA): TGTGCCAGCAGCTTCGGTCGTCTTCCGGGCAGGGCGCTCCCTGGCGAGCAGTACTTC.